Below, 10 T cell receptor beta chains from the same sample are listed, as sequenced in a study of blood T cell repertoires in COVID-19. TCRdb keeps only in-frame clones here, not all; method: immunoSEQ multiplex PCR. The repertoire holds around 400,000 clones, with roughly 92% as singletons. The material sequenced was PBMCs or T cells enriched from blood (not recorded which). The source of these receptors is a woman in her thirties or forties who had been exposed to COVID-19.

V and J are TRBV19 and TRBJ1-2; 11 nucleotides match TRBD1. After removal of 6 bases from V and 6 bases from J, the junction contained 9 bases not matched to a gene. The germline V gene has CDR1 LNHDA and CDR2 SQIVND (reference sequence). The CDR3 extends over 15 amino acids. CDR3 coding DNA: TGTGCCAGTAGCCCCGGGACAGGGGGAATGCATGGCTACACCTTC. This gives the protein CASSPGTGGMHGYTF.

V gene TRBV2 combines with J gene TRBJ1-4; the D is unclear. The CDR3 spans 12 residues. CDR1 SNHLY and CDR2 FYNNEI come from the germline V gene. The V end lost 3 bases, the J end lost 14 bases, and 13 bases lay between the germline ends. The CDR3: CASSEAPAALFF. The CDR3 DNA follows: TGTGCCAGCAGTGAGGCTCCCGCGGCGCTGTTTTTT. The full variable domain, rest sourced from reference TRBV2 and TRBJ1-4, is EPEVTQTPSHQVTQMGQEVILRCVPISNHLYFYWYRQILGQKVEFLVSFYNNEISEKSEIFDDQFSVERPDGSNFTLKIRSTKLEDSAMYFCASSEAPAALFFGSGTQLSVL.

The gene calls are TRBV19 and TRBJ2-5; 14 nucleotides line up with TRBD2. After removal of 3 bases from V and 4 bases from J, the junction contained 7 bases not matched to a gene. The germline CDR1 and CDR2 sequences are LNHDA and SQIVND (reference sequence). This CDR3 has 17 residues. Here the CDR3 reads CASSIPGLAGGSETQYF. CDR3 sequence (DNA): TGTGCCAGTAGTATTCCAGGACTAGCGGGAGGATCAGAGACCCAGTACTTC. The entire variable domain, with the rest obtained from reference TRBV19 and TRBJ2-5, is as follows: DGGITQSPKYLFRKEGQNVTLSCEQNLNHDAMYWYRQDPGQGLRLIYYSQIVNDFQKGDIAEGYSVSREKKESFPLTVTSAQKNPTAFYLCASSIPGLAGGSETQYFGPGTRLLVL.

This clone was detected once. The rearrangement links TRBV21-1 to TRBJ2-6; the table calls TRBD2, which could not be checked here. TRBV21-1 is deemed a pseudogene. The CDR3 spans 18 residues. In nucleotides, the CDR3 is TGTGCCAGCAGCCCCCGGGGGGGACTCAGATCTGGGGCCAACGTCCTGACTTTC. As protein: CASSPRGGLRSGANVLTF.

The chain joins TRBV19 to TRBJ1-2; D perhaps matches TRBD1 (6 bases). The CDR3 is made up of 14 amino acids. Trimming removed 3 bases at V and 8 bases at J, with 16 bases between. From germline, CDR1 is LNHDA and CDR2 SQIVND (reference sequence). CDR3 protein: CASSIDRKSSGYTF. CDR3 nucleotides: TGTGCCAGTAGTATTGACAGGAAGAGTAGCGGCTACACCTTC. The complete variable domain, with remaining parts taken from reference TRBV19 and TRBJ1-2, reads DGGITQSPKYLFRKEGQNVTLSCEQNLNHDAMYWYRQDPGQGLRLIYYSQIVNDFQKGDIAEGYSVSREKKESFPLTVTSAQKNPTAFYLCASSIDRKSSGYTFGSGTRLTVV.

The chain is built from TRBV9 and TRBJ1-4, with 7 bases matching TRBD1. Per the germline V gene, CDR1 is SGDLS and CDR2 is YYNGEE. The CDR3 is 16 residues long. Losses at the gene ends were 3 bases for V and 5 bases for J; bases not matched to a gene: 10. This CDR3 reads CASSAGPGQTNEKLFF. The DNA for the CDR3 is TGTGCCAGCAGCGCCGGGCCGGGACAGACAAATGAAAAACTGTTTTTT.

Concerning this clone itself: Other DNA variants within this sample encode the same CDR3. The rearrangement links TRBV18 to TRBJ1-2, with 8 nucleotides matching TRBD1. CDR1 and CDR2 (germline): KGHSH, LQKENI. The CDR3 contains 15 residues. The junction had 7 bases not matched to a gene; V was cut back by 6 bases and J by 1 base. The CDR3 bases are TGTGCCAGCTCTCCCGGGACAGGCATTAACTATGGCTACACCTTC. Translating it yields CASSPGTGINYGYTF.

This clone occurred once. V and J are TRBV25-1 and TRBJ1-6, with 8 nucleotides matching TRBD1. The V gene end was trimmed by 6 bases and the J gene end by 7 bases; junction bases not matched to a gene: 11. The CDR3 runs 16 residues. Germline CDR1 and CDR2: MGHDK and SYGVNS. In DNA form, the CDR3 reads TGTGCCAGCAGGGCGGGAGGGACAGGACGAAATTCACCCCTCCACTTT. It codes for CASRAGGTGRNSPLHF.

The V gene is TRBV11-3, the J gene TRBJ2-7; tentative D call: TRBD2 (5 bases). The CDR3 is made up of 13 amino acids. The germline V gene has CDR1 SGHNT and CDR2 YENEEA. With 3 bases removed from V and 6 bases from J, the gap between germline ends came to 12 bases. The DNA of the CDR3 is TGTGCCAGCAGCTTTGGACGGGGAGTCGAGCAGTACTTC. It yields the protein CASSFGRGVEQYF.

The V and J genes are TRBV5-6 and TRBJ1-3, with 7 nucleotides matching TRBD1. Germline loops: CDR1 SGHDT, CDR2 YYEEEE. Trimming took 2 bases from V and 0 from J; bases not matched to a gene: 8. The CDR3 sequence is 17 residues long. Written as DNA, the CDR3 is TGTGCCAGCAGCTTACTGACCGGGACAGCCTCTGGAAACACCATATATTTT. Protein: CASSLLTGTASGNTIYF.